The TCR beta chain under discussion was sequenced for a study of T cell repertoires in cytomegalovirus infection. Germline CDR1 is MDHEN and CDR2 is SYDVKM. The V and J ends lost 2 bases and 12 bases, in that order; junction bases with no gene match: 7. The CDR3 spans 12 residues. TCRdb reprocessed the reads via MiXCR and lists one record per CDR3 protein. The table has 150,000 or so distinct CDR3 sequences, roughly 17% seen once. The sample taken for sequencing was CD8+ T cells from PBMCs. The V gene is TRBV28, the J gene TRBJ2-7; 7 nucleotides agree with TRBD2. The sequence was obtained from a human donor in good health (CMV status not recorded). Some clones in this sample may be carry-over from other donors' samples. The CDR3 region is CASSLGGRELYF. DNA for the CDR3: TGTGCCAGCAGTTTAGGAGGGAGGGAGTTGTACTTC.